This T cell receptor beta chain was profiled in a study of blood T cell repertoires in COVID-19 (dated by TCRdb to about 2020). Study-level background: Samples covering the acute and convalescent phases of COVID-19 were provided by collaborators in the United States, Italy and Spain. The material from the prospective study consisted of cDNA or gDNA derived from T cells, B-cell-depleted T cells, or PBMCs. Subjects who had been exposed to COVID-19, were actively infected with it, or had recovered from it provided the deeply sampled blood TCRbeta repertoires that made up the dataset. The repertoires were released in a freely available public database meant as a resource for research on the immune response to SARS-CoV-2. The samples were drawn from two sources: the first 160 participants of the ongoing ImmuneRACE study, and approximately 1,300 subjects contributed by 6 global collaborators. Sample metadata almost always included a de-identified subject ID, COVID-19 status, age in years and sex. Where available, HLA class I and class II types were obtained from metadata supplied by the sample provider rather than from assay-based typing.

TCRbeta CDR3 regions were amplified from genomic DNA using the immunoSEQ Assay, a bias-controlled multiplex PCR. As for how the authors treated the data: The number of nucleated cells in each sample was estimated by amplification of reference gene primers within the assay. To quantify the absolute abundance of each unique TCRbeta CDR3 rearrangement, sequence reads were collapsed and filtered. For each sample, productive Simpson clonality was calculated as the square root of Simpson's diversity index across productive rearrangements. TCRdb's version of the immuneACCESS table is confined to in-frame rearrangements and falls short of the full clone set. An unresolved V gene accounts for under half of the shortfall where checked; the remainder is of unknown origin. That table gives V, J and clone size, and the DNA gave D and trimming. The sample includes 300,000 to 400,000 clones, with around 87% observed a single time. The top ten clones comprise roughly 6% of the sample.

Comment on this clone: Its antigen specificity is not known. No base quality values were provided; no much bigger clone lies one nucleotide off. Other DNA sequences within the sample encode an identical CDR3.

At one collaborating source in Seattle, patients were enrolled during active infection and were followed longitudinally through the course of disease. The collaborating institutions used their own protocols to collect whole blood in K2EDTA tubes. Collaborator samples were shipped for TCRbeta analysis as frozen whole blood, isolated PBMCs, or DNA extracted from either sample type. Beyond this particular receptor, the publication reports: Clinical and demographic metadata were provided uncurated, with the amount varying by source and participant.

Trimming at the junction amounts to 4 bases on V and 1 base on J, and the germline ends lie 11 bases apart. CDR1 and CDR2 were assigned from the germline V gene as SGHRS and YFSETQ. The CDR3 numbers 14 residues from cysteine through phenylalanine. The read is trimmed to its CDR3 DNA, 42 bases read in frame from base 1. The rearrangement combines TRBV5-1 with TRBJ1-1, with a weak D call of TRBD1 (6 bases match). This sequence originates from a woman aged 45 to 65 with COVID-19, enrolled during active disease. Sequencing was done on a sample of peripheral blood. The encoded CDR3 is CASSLGGGNTEAFF. The nucleotide sequence is given as TGCGCCAGCAGCCTGGGAGGGGGGAACACTGAAGCTTTCTTT. Outside the CDR3, residues come from the reference TRBV5-1 and TRBJ1-1 proteins, so the full variable domain is: KAGVTQTPRYLIKTRGQQVTLSCSPISGHRSVSWYQQTPGQGLQFLFEYFSETQRNKGNFPGRFSGRQFSNSRSEMNVSTLELGDSALYLCASSLGGGNTEAFFGQGTRLTVV.